A selection of T cell receptor beta chains follows, all from one sample in a study of cytomegalovirus exposure and HLA in healthy donors. Clones were read by immunoSEQ multiplex PCR, and TCRdb kept only the in-frame ones, dropping some. Here the sample spans 180,000 or so clones, under 9.5% being singletons. The source material was PBMCs. The receptor source for this set is a woman in her 30s in good health and CMV-seropositive. Each CDR3 is given with its conserved first and last residue. A D gene is named only where the DNA matches it firmly. Some rows have no size entry. The others give once, few or many, or a class for an expanded clone.

v_gene: TRBV4-2; j_gene: TRBJ1-1; d_gene: -; abundance: few; CDR3nt: TGTGCCAGCAGCCAAGAGCAGGGACATTTGAACACTGAAGCTTTCTTT; CDR3aa: CASSQEQGHLNTEAFF
v_gene: TRBV4-1; j_gene: TRBJ2-7; d_gene: TRBD1; abundance: once; CDR3nt: TGCGCCAGCGGCCATTTTGGACAGGACGCCTCCTACGAGCAGTACTTC; CDR3aa: CASGHFGQDASYEQYF
v_gene: TRBV6-5; j_gene: TRBJ1-1; d_gene: -; abundance: -; CDR3nt: TGTGCCAGCAGTTCGACGGGGATTGAAGCTTTCTTT; CDR3aa: CASSSTGIEAFF
v_gene: TRBV30; j_gene: TRBJ2-3; d_gene: TRBD2; abundance: few; CDR3nt: TGTGCCTGGAGTTCAAGCGGGATGAGCACAGATACGCAGTATTTT; CDR3aa: CAWSSSGMSTDTQYF
v_gene: TRBV9; j_gene: TRBJ1-1; d_gene: TRBD1; abundance: few; CDR3nt: TGTGCCAGCAGCGACGACGTGACAGGGGGTGACACTGAAGCTTTCTTT; CDR3aa: CASSDDVTGGDTEAFF
v_gene: TRBV21-1; j_gene: TRBJ2-1; d_gene: -; abundance: few; CDR3nt: TGTGCCAGCATCCCCCCGGCTACTAGTACGGGTAATGAGCAGTTCTTC; CDR3aa: CASIPPATSTGNEQFF
v_gene: TRBV7-6; j_gene: TRBJ1-4; d_gene: TRBD1; abundance: -; CDR3nt: TGTGCCAGCAGCTCGTCCGGGACAGTGAATGAAAAACTGTTTTTT; CDR3aa: CASSSSGTVNEKLFF
v_gene: TRBV21-1; j_gene: TRBJ2-5; d_gene: -; abundance: -; CDR3nt: TGTGCCAGCCGACAGAATCCTGGGGCCCAGTACTTC; CDR3aa: CASRQNPGAQYF
v_gene: TRBV5-1; j_gene: TRBJ1-2; d_gene: TRBD1; abundance: -; CDR3nt: TGCGCCAGCAGCATTTGGACAGGGGGCGCAAATGGCTACACCTTC; CDR3aa: CASSIWTGGANGYTF
v_gene: TRBV15; j_gene: TRBJ2-3; d_gene: -; abundance: -; CDR3nt: TGTGCCACCAGCAGAGGCGGTCGAACCCGGGGTACGCAGTATTTT; CDR3aa: CATSRGGRTRGTQYF
v_gene: TRBV6-5; j_gene: TRBJ2-1; d_gene: -; abundance: -; CDR3nt: TGTGCCAGCAGTTACTCGTTTACTAGCAACAATGAGCAGTTCTTC; CDR3aa: CASSYSFTSNNEQFF
v_gene: TRBV4-2; j_gene: TRBJ2-1; d_gene: -; abundance: -; CDR3nt: TGTGCCAGCAGCCAAGGAGGGAATCGGTACAATGAGCAGTTCTTC; CDR3aa: CASSQGGNRYNEQFF
v_gene: TRBV2; j_gene: TRBJ2-1; d_gene: TRBD2; abundance: few; CDR3nt: TGTGCCAGCAGTATACTAGCGGGAGGCAATGAGCAGTTCTTC; CDR3aa: CASSILAGGNEQFF
v_gene: TRBV7-9; j_gene: TRBJ2-1; d_gene: TRBD2; abundance: few; CDR3nt: TGTGCCAGCAGCGTAGGGACTAGCGGGTACAATGAGCAGTTCTTC; CDR3aa: CASSVGTSGYNEQFF
v_gene: TRBV14; j_gene: TRBJ2-5; d_gene: -; abundance: -; CDR3nt: TGTGCCAGCAGCGCAAACCGGGAGACCCAGTACTTC; CDR3aa: CASSANRETQYF
v_gene: TRBV4-1; j_gene: TRBJ1-2; d_gene: TRBD1; abundance: -; CDR3nt: TGCGCCAGCAGCCAGACAGGGACAGACGCTAACTATGGCTACACCTTC; CDR3aa: CASSQTGTDANYGYTF
v_gene: TRBV6-5; j_gene: TRBJ2-7; d_gene: -; abundance: -; CDR3nt: TGTGCCAGCAGCCAGGGTCACGAGCAGTACTTC; CDR3aa: CASSQGHEQYF
v_gene: TRBV7-9; j_gene: TRBJ2-1; d_gene: TRBD2; abundance: few; CDR3nt: TGTGCCAGCAGCTTACAGGGGACTAGCGGGTTTAGAAATGAGCAGTTCTTC; CDR3aa: CASSLQGTSGFRNEQFF
v_gene: TRBV14; j_gene: TRBJ1-2; d_gene: -; abundance: -; CDR3nt: TGTGCCAGCAGCGCTCGACAGGCGTGGGGTGGCTACACCTTC; CDR3aa: CASSARQAWGGYTF
v_gene: TRBV14; j_gene: TRBJ1-2; d_gene: TRBD1; abundance: -; CDR3nt: TGTGCCAGCAGCCGTGACAGGGGGCGCTGGGCCTATGGCTACACCTTC; CDR3aa: CASSRDRGRWAYGYTF
v_gene: TRBV6-1; j_gene: TRBJ1-1; d_gene: -; abundance: -; CDR3nt: TGTGCCAGCAGTGAAAGCCCCCCGGGGTACACTGAAGCTTTCTTT; CDR3aa: CASSESPPGYTEAFF
v_gene: TRBV29-1; j_gene: TRBJ1-1; d_gene: -; abundance: -; CDR3nt: TGCAGCGTTCAGGAGGAAGACTATGAAGCTTTCTTT; CDR3aa: CSVQEEDYEAFF
v_gene: TRBV10-2; j_gene: TRBJ1-1; d_gene: -; abundance: many; CDR3nt: TGCGCCAGCAGTGAGGGTAGCCTGACTGAAGCTTTCTTT; CDR3aa: CASSEGSLTEAFF
v_gene: TRBV27; j_gene: TRBJ1-2; d_gene: TRBD1; abundance: -; CDR3nt: TGTGCCAGCAGTGAGAGACAGGGTAGGGATGGCTACACCTTC; CDR3aa: CASSERQGRDGYTF
v_gene: TRBV7-2; j_gene: TRBJ2-7; d_gene: -; abundance: few; CDR3nt: TGTGCCAGCAGCTTAGGAACCGTCGGGCAGTACTTC; CDR3aa: CASSLGTVGQYF
v_gene: TRBV7-9; j_gene: TRBJ2-1; d_gene: -; abundance: few; CDR3nt: TGTGCCAGCAGCTGGCCCGAACGGGACTTTCACAATGAGCAGTTCTTC; CDR3aa: CASSWPERDFHNEQFF
v_gene: TRBV5-1; j_gene: TRBJ1-5; d_gene: TRBD1; abundance: few; CDR3nt: TGCGCCAGCAGCCCTGGGACAGGAAGACAGCCCCAGCATTTT; CDR3aa: CASSPGTGRQPQHF
v_gene: TRBV9; j_gene: TRBJ2-1; d_gene: TRBD2; abundance: few; CDR3nt: TGTGCCAGCTCCCTAGCGGGAGTAAGGGGCTCGAATGAGCAGTTCTTC; CDR3aa: CASSLAGVRGSNEQFF
v_gene: TRBV2; j_gene: TRBJ2-1; d_gene: -; abundance: few; CDR3nt: TGTGCCAGGGGCCAGAGCTCCTACAATGAGCAGTTCTTC; CDR3aa: CARGQSSYNEQFF
v_gene: TRBV5-1; j_gene: TRBJ1-1; d_gene: TRBD1; abundance: few; CDR3nt: TGCGCCAGCAGCTTGGACAGGGGTAACACTGAAGCTTTCTTT; CDR3aa: CASSLDRGNTEAFF
v_gene: TRBV6-1; j_gene: TRBJ1-2; d_gene: TRBD1; abundance: -; CDR3nt: TGTGCCAGCAGTGAACTTCTGAGGACAGGGATGTACTATGGCTACACCTTC; CDR3aa: CASSELLRTGMYYGYTF
v_gene: TRBV6-6; j_gene: TRBJ2-1; d_gene: -; abundance: -; CDR3nt: TGTGCCAGCACCACCAATGCGGGGTTCAATGAGCAGTTCTTC; CDR3aa: CASTTNAGFNEQFF
v_gene: TRBV5-1; j_gene: TRBJ2-1; d_gene: -; abundance: few; CDR3nt: TGCGCCACCGGGCCAGACAGCTCCTACAATGAGCAGTTCTTC; CDR3aa: CATGPDSSYNEQFF
v_gene: TRBV4-2; j_gene: TRBJ2-7; d_gene: TRBD1; abundance: -; CDR3nt: TGTGCCAGCAGCAGGGAGAACAGGGGGCGTCCCGGCTACGAGCAGTACTTC; CDR3aa: CASSRENRGRPGYEQYF
v_gene: TRBV12-5; j_gene: TRBJ2-7; d_gene: -; abundance: few; CDR3nt: TGTGCTAGTGGCCTATCCGGTCCCCCCTACTTATACGAGCAGTACTTC; CDR3aa: CASGLSGPPYLYEQYF
v_gene: TRBV9; j_gene: TRBJ1-2; d_gene: TRBD1; abundance: -; CDR3nt: TGTGCCAGCAGCGTAGAGGGGGCGGTAAACTATGGCTACACCTTC; CDR3aa: CASSVEGAVNYGYTF
v_gene: TRBV7-9; j_gene: TRBJ2-5; d_gene: TRBD1; abundance: -; CDR3nt: TGTGCCAGCAGCACAGACAGGGGGGCTGAGACCCAGTACTTC; CDR3aa: CASSTDRGAETQYF
v_gene: TRBV9; j_gene: TRBJ2-3; d_gene: TRBD2; abundance: few; CDR3nt: TGTGCCAGCAGCGTAGGCGGGAGAGGCACAGATACGCAGTATTTT; CDR3aa: CASSVGGRGTDTQYF
v_gene: TRBV6-1; j_gene: TRBJ2-7; d_gene: TRBD1; abundance: few; CDR3nt: TGTGCCAGCATGCCTAGGGACAGCTCCTACGAGCAGTACTTC; CDR3aa: CASMPRDSSYEQYF
v_gene: TRBV10-3; j_gene: TRBJ2-7; d_gene: -; abundance: few; CDR3nt: TGTGCCATCAGTGACAGGGGAAACCACGAGCAGTACTTC; CDR3aa: CAISDRGNHEQYF
v_gene: TRBV7-9; j_gene: TRBJ2-2; d_gene: TRBD1; abundance: -; CDR3nt: TGTGCCAGCAGCTTGCGGACAGGGGGTCTTAGGGGCACCGGGGAGCTGTTTTTT; CDR3aa: CASSLRTGGLRGTGELFF
v_gene: TRBV29-1; j_gene: TRBJ1-2; d_gene: -; abundance: -; CDR3nt: TGCAGCGTTGAATCTGAACGGGGAAGACTTGCGGATGGCTACACCTTC; CDR3aa: CSVESERGRLADGYTF
v_gene: TRBV7-9; j_gene: TRBJ1-4; d_gene: -; abundance: -; CDR3nt: TGTGCCAGCAGCTTAGGCACTGGTTCTAATGAAAAACTGTTTTTT; CDR3aa: CASSLGTGSNEKLFF
v_gene: TRBV10-1; j_gene: TRBJ2-1; d_gene: TRBD2; abundance: few; CDR3nt: TGCGCCAGCAGTCCACTAGCGGGACCCTACAATGAGCAGTTCTTC; CDR3aa: CASSPLAGPYNEQFF
v_gene: TRBV11-2; j_gene: TRBJ2-1; d_gene: TRBD2; abundance: few; CDR3nt: TGTGCCAGCAGCCCGGGAGGGTGGGTCAATGAGCAGTTCTTC; CDR3aa: CASSPGGWVNEQFF
v_gene: TRBV29-1; j_gene: TRBJ2-7; d_gene: TRBD2; abundance: few; CDR3nt: TGCAGCGGGCTAGCGGGTCCCTACGAGCAGTACTTC; CDR3aa: CSGLAGPYEQYF
v_gene: TRBV30; j_gene: TRBJ2-3; d_gene: TRBD2; abundance: few; CDR3nt: TGTGCCAGGAGGAGAGCGGGAGGTTGGGATACGCAGTATTTT; CDR3aa: CARRRAGGWDTQYF
v_gene: TRBV27; j_gene: TRBJ1-2; d_gene: TRBD1; abundance: few; CDR3nt: TGTGCCAGCAGTTTATCTCCTAGGGGGCTAGGCTACACCTTC; CDR3aa: CASSLSPRGLGYTF
v_gene: TRBV7-8; j_gene: TRBJ2-1; d_gene: TRBD2; abundance: few; CDR3nt: TGTGCCAGCAGCCGAACTGGCGGGGGATACAATGAGCAGTTCTTC; CDR3aa: CASSRTGGGYNEQFF
v_gene: TRBV5-1; j_gene: TRBJ2-7; d_gene: -; abundance: -; CDR3nt: TGCGCCAGCAGCTTCCGACAGACCCCATACGAGCAGTACTTC; CDR3aa: CASSFRQTPYEQYF
v_gene: TRBV7-2; j_gene: TRBJ2-7; d_gene: -; abundance: few; CDR3nt: TGTGCCAGCACTCCTCAAAGTGAGCGGCTATACTACGAGCAGTACTTC; CDR3aa: CASTPQSERLYYEQYF
v_gene: TRBV15; j_gene: TRBJ1-2; d_gene: -; abundance: few; CDR3nt: TGTGCCACCAGCAGTTACAACCCTAACTATGGCTACACCTTC; CDR3aa: CATSSYNPNYGYTF
v_gene: TRBV19; j_gene: TRBJ2-3; d_gene: TRBD2; abundance: few; CDR3nt: TGTGCCAGTAACCGACTAGCGGGAGAAGTCTCAGATACGCAGTATTTT; CDR3aa: CASNRLAGEVSDTQYF
v_gene: TRBV6-5; j_gene: TRBJ2-7; d_gene: TRBD1; abundance: -; CDR3nt: TGTGCCAGCAGTTACTTGAACAGGGGAGAGGACGAGCAGTACTTC; CDR3aa: CASSYLNRGEDEQYF